Presented here are 11 T cell receptor beta chains from one specimen sequenced in a study of regulatory T cells in long-lasting Graves disease. Time point given: newly diagnosed GD, antithyroid drugs for less than 3 months. Isolated PBMC RNA provided the starting material for the TCR library. Combining iRepertoire HTBI primers with Arm-PCR of CDR3 regions, the authors built TCR beta libraries. TCRdb reanalysed the multiplex PCR reads using MiXCR and keeps one entry per CDR3 protein. Found here are approximately 350,000 distinct CDR3 sequences, around 15% of them singletons; the top ten hold around 20%. Another study also made use of these data, one on T cells in Graves' hyperthyroidism and ophthalmopathy.

The sequenced sample was peripheral blood mononuclear cells (PBMCs), obtained at new diagnosis, from a patient treated with antithyroid drugs. The receptors were gathered from a young woman with Graves disease.

This clonotype has ten or more counts. The chain joins TRBV2 to TRBJ2-5; D not resolved. V gave up 2 bases and J gave up 4 bases, with 11 bases separating them. Germline lookup yields CDR1 SNHLY and CDR2 FYNNEI. The CDR3 totals 14 residues. The CDR3 sequence: CASSEFGGSETQYF. The CDR3 nucleotides are TGTGCCAGCAGTGAATTCGGCGGCTCAGAGACCCAGTACTTC.

Worth noting for this clonotype: This probably arose from a read error, given a far larger clone one base away. V gene TRBV25-1 combines with J gene TRBJ1-1, with unresolved D. Germline V gene data show CDR1 as MGHDK and CDR2 as SYGVNS. Deletions cut 6 bases from V and 1 base from J, with 9 bases between. This CDR3 has 13 amino acids. CDR3 DNA sequence: TGTGCCAGCAGCCCGGTCTCGAACACTGAAGCTTTCTTT. Amino acid sequence: CASSPVSNTEAFF.

In this sample, this clonotype turned up many times. This chain joins TRBV7-9 and TRBJ1-2; the D is unclear. Between the trimmed V and J ends, which lost 1 base and 0 bases, there was a span of 12 bases. Germline V gene data show CDR1 as SEHNR and CDR2 as FQNEAQ (reference sequence). The CDR3 has 16 amino acids. DNA for the CDR3: TGTGCCAGCAGCTTAGGTCTGGGCGACGCTAACTATGGCTACACCTTC. It specifies CASSLGLGDANYGYTF. The complete variable domain, with remaining parts taken from reference TRBV7-9 and TRBJ1-2, reads DTGVSQNPRHKITKRGQNVTFRCDPISEHNRLYWYRQTLGQGPEFLTYFQNEAQLEKSRLLSDRFSAERPKGSFSTLEIQRTEQGDSAMYLCASSLGLGDANYGYTFGSGTRLTVV.

This clonotype has at least ten counts. The V call is TRBV7-9, the J call TRBJ2-7; D may be TRBD1 or TRBD2 (5 bases each). CDR3 size: 14 residues. With 5 bases removed from V and 1 base from J, the gap between germline ends came to 12 bases. Germline V CDR1 and CDR2: SEHNR, FQNEAQ (reference sequence). This CDR3 is CASSLGAQSYEQYF. The CDR3 region has the DNA TGTGCCAGCAGCCTCGGGGCACAGTCCTACGAGCAGTACTTC.

This clonotype was counted at least ten times. The chain joins TRBV7-9 to TRBJ2-7; 10 bases map to TRBD1. The CDR3 totals 15 residues. V trimming: 4 bases; J trimming: 5 bases; junction bases outside the gene matches: 8. In germline, CDR1 is SEHNR, CDR2 FQNEAQ (reference sequence). CDR3 in DNA: TGTGCCAGCAGCTCGGACAGGGGGAACCAGAACGAGCAGTACTTC. This sequence encodes CASSSDRGNQNEQYF.

This clonotype was recorded a few times. The chain carries TRBV28 and TRBJ1-2; D unresolved. This CDR3 is 16 amino acids long. The V gene's germline CDR1 is MDHEN and CDR2 SYDVKM. Trimming removed 5 bases at V and 2 bases at J, with 18 bases between. CDR3 residues: CASSPHIIASNYGYTF. For the CDR3, the DNA is TGTGCCAGCAGTCCCCACATAATAGCGTCCAACTATGGCTACACCTTC.

The V gene is TRBV7-9, the J gene TRBJ2-2, with 8 bases lining up with TRBD1. The ends lost 5 bases at V and 4 bases at J; junction bases unmatched: 12. CDR3 size: 17 residues. The V gene's germline CDR1 is SEHNR and CDR2 FQNEAQ (reference sequence). The CDR3 region is CASSGYRQGRFTGELFF. The DNA of the CDR3 is TGTGCCAGCAGCGGATATCGACAGGGGCGATTCACCGGGGAGCTGTTTTTT.

This clonotype was seen more than once but under ten times. V gene TRBV20-1 combines with J gene TRBJ1-2, with 7 bases aligning to TRBD1. The CDR3 covers 16 residues. Germline trimming cut 1 base from V and 2 bases from J; bases unmatched to any gene: 10. The germline V gene has CDR1 DFQATT and CDR2 SNEGSKA (reference sequence). The CDR3 loop reads CSARARDRITNYGYTF. The CDR3 DNA reads as TGCAGTGCTAGAGCTCGGGACAGAATAACAAACTATGGCTACACCTTC.

On this clonotype: Given a much more abundant clone one base away, this may be a read error. V and J are TRBV20-1 and TRBJ2-1; D ambiguous. This CDR3 is built from 14 residues. The V gene's germline CDR1 is DFQATT and CDR2 SNEGSKA (reference sequence). V lost 5 bases to trimming and J lost 4 bases, with 15 bases between them. CDR3 residues: CSAGPRLGYNEQFF. The CDR3 DNA is TGCAGTGCTGGTCCCCGCCTTGGATACAATGAGCAGTTCTTC.

The table lists this clonotype with a few counts. One end of the junction fails to match germline, which may point to a read error. This chain uses TRBV6-1 with TRBJ1-5; TRBD1 is a possible D gene (6 bases). Germline V CDR1 and CDR2: MNHNS, SASEGT. This CDR3 comprises 16 residues. The CDR3 protein is CASSKAEDRPNQPQHF. The CDR3 DNA reads TGTGCCAGCAGTAAAGCCGAGGACAGACCCAATCAGCCCCAGCATTTT.

The chain is built from TRBV2 and TRBJ1-5; no definite D call. V lost 4 bases, J lost 10 bases, and 11 bases lay in between. The CDR3 runs 12 residues. Germline V gives CDR1 SNHLY, CDR2 FYNNEI. The CDR3 DNA follows: TGTGCCAGCAGTGCGGCCAGCCAACCCCAGCATTTT. Residues: CASSAASQPQHF. The whole variable domain, filled in from reference TRBV2 and TRBJ1-5, reads EPEVTQTPSHQVTQMGQEVILRCVPISNHLYFYWYRQILGQKVEFLVSFYNNEISEKSEIFDDQFSVERPDGSNFTLKIRSTKLEDSAMYFCASSAASQPQHFGDGTRLSIL.